This T cell receptor (beta chain) originates from a study of cytomegalovirus exposure and HLA in healthy donors. Notes on this clone: Its antigen is unidentified.

Findings of the study overall: Among immune exposure information, only CMV serostatus was available. Under in vitro conditions, three CMV-associated chains were confirmed as specific for CMV antigens. Some V segments, TRBV6-2 and TRBV6-3 among them, were indistinguishable and were therefore excluded.

Primers: 60 Vbeta forward and 13 Jbeta reverse. TCRdb's copy holds only in-frame clones and misses some; the assay was immunoSEQ multiplex PCR. Its table records over 120,000 clones. Trimming removed 7 bases at V and 0 bases at J, with 9 bases between. Per germline, CDR1 SEHNR and CDR2 FQNEAQ (reference sequence). The CDR3 totals 13 residues. The V call is TRBV7-9, the J call TRBJ1-1; D uncertain. Sequencing input: PBMCs. This sequence was found in a male donor in good health and CMV-seronegative. CDR3 DNA sequence: TGTGCCAGCACCCCTCCCGTGAACACTGAAGCTTTCTTT. Translated, it gives CASTPPVNTEAFF. The complete variable domain, with remaining parts taken from reference TRBV7-9 and TRBJ1-1, reads DTGVSQNPRHKITKRGQNVTFRCDPISEHNRLYWYRQTLGQGPEFLTYFQNEAQLEKSRLLSDRFSAERPKGSFSTLEIQRTEQGDSAMYLCASTPPVNTEAFFGQGTRLTVV.